This T cell receptor (beta chain) is drawn from a study of T-cell memory formation after mild COVID-19. As concerns this clonotype: What it binds is unknown.

The CDR3 loop spans 13 amino acids. Per the germline V gene, CDR1 is SGHAT and CDR2 is FQNNGV. Deletions cut 6 bases from V and 0 bases from J, with 9 bases between. Study-wide results and caveats: Clones that got smaller from day 15 to 85 had even CD4/CD8, while clones growing later tipped toward CD4+. Contracting CD8+ clones were enriched in EMRA, CD4+ mainly in CM and EM.

With constant-segment primers, 5'RACE yielded cDNA libraries of TCR alpha and TCR beta that carried sample barcodes and UMIs. Each CDR3 protein gets one entry after TCRdb re-called the 5' RACE reads with MiXCR. The sample gives approximately 250,000 distinct CDR3 sequences, over 15% of which show up once; roughly 21% is in the top ten. Sequenced sample: PBMCs or a T cell subset sorted from them (not recorded which). The rearrangement joins TRBV11-2 to TRBJ2-7; tentative D call: TRBD2 (5 bases). The sequence was collected from a man between 18 and 35 years old who had mild COVID-19 (a few samples of this study predate the infection). Cell type and time point are not known. The CDR3 nucleotides are TGTGCCAGCAGACCGGGATTCTCCTACGAGCAGTACTTC. Translated, it gives CASRPGFSYEQYF.